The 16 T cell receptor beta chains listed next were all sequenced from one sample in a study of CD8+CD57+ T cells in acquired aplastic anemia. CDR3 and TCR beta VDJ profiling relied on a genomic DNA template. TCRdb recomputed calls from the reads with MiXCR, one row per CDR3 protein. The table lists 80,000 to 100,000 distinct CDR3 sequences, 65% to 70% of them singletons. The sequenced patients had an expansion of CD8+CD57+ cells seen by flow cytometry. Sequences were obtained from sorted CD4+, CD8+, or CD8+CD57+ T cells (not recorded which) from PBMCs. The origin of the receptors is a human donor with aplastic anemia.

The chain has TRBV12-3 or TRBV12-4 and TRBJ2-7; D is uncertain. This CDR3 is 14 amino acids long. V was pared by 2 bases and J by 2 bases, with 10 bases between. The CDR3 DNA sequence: TGTGCCAGCAGTTTAAGAGTATCTGCCTACGAGCAGTACTTC. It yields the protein CASSLRVSAYEQYF.

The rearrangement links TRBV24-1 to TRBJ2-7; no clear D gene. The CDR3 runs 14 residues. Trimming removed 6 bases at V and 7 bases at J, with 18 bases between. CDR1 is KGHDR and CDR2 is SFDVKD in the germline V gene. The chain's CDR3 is CATSRTENTGEQYF. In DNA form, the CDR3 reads TGTGCCACCAGTCGGACGGAGAACACCGGGGAGCAGTACTTC.

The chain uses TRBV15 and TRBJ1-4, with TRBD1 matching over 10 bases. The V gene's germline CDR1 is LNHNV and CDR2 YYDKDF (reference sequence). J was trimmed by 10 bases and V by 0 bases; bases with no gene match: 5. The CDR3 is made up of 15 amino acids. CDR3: CATSRDLGTGVKLFF. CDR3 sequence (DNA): TGTGCCACCAGCAGAGATCTTGGGACAGGGGTAAAACTGTTTTTT.

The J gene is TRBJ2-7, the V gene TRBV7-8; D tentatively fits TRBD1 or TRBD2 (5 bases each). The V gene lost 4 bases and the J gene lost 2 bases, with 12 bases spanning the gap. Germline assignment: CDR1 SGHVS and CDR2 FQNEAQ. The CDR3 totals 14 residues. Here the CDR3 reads CASSSGRTPYEQYF. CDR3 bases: TGTGCCAGCAGCTCGGGACGGACCCCCTACGAGCAGTACTTC.

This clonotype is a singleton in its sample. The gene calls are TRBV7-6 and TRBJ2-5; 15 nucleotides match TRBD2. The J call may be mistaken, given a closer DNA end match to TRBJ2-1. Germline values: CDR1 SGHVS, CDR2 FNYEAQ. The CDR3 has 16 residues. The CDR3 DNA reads TGTGCCAGCAACACCAGGGGGACTAGCGGGGGGAGTGAGCAGTTCTTC. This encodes CASNTRGTSGGSEQFF.

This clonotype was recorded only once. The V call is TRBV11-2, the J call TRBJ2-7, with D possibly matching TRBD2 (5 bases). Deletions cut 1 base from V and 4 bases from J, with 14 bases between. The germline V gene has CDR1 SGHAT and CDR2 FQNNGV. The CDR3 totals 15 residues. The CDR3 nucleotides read TGTGCCAGCAGCTTAGCCCGGGAACCGGGTTACGAGCAGTACTTC. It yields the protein CASSLAREPGYEQYF.

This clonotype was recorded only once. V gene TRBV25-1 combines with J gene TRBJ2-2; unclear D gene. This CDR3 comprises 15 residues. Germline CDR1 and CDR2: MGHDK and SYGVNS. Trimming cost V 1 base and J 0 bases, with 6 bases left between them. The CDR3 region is CASSEWASNTGELFF. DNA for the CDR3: TGTGCCAGCAGTGAATGGGCCTCGAACACCGGGGAGCTGTTTTTT.

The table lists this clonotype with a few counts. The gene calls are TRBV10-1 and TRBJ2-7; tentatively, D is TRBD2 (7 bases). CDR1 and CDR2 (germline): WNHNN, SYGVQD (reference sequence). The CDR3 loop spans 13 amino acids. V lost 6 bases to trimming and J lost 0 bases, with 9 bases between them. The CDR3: CASSGGLSYEQYF. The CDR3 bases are TGCGCCAGCAGCGGGGGGCTCTCCTACGAGCAGTACTTC.

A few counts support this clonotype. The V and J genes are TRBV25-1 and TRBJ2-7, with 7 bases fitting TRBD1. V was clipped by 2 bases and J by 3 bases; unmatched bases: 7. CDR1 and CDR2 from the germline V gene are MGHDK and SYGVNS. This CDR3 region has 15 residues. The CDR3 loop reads CASSERQGADYEQYF. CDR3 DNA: TGTGCCAGCAGTGAACGACAGGGAGCGGACTACGAGCAGTACTTC.

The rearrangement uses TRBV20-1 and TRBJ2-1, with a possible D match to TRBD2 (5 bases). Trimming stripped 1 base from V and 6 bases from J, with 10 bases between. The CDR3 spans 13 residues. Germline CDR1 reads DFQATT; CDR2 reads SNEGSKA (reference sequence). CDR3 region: CSARVPLVNEQFF. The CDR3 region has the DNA TGCAGTGCTAGAGTTCCACTAGTCAATGAGCAGTTCTTC.

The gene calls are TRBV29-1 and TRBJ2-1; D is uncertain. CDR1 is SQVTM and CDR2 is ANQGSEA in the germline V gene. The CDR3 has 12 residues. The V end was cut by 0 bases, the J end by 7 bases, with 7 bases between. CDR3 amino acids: CSVEDLVNEQFF. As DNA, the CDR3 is TGCAGCGTTGAAGATCTAGTAAATGAGCAGTTCTTC.

The CDR3 loop reads CSAWTEYFNQPQHF. The CDR3 DNA is TGCAGTGCCTGGACAGAGTACTTCAATCAGCCCCAGCATTTT. This chain uses TRBV20-1 with TRBJ1-5, with D possibly being TRBD1 (6 bases). Germline V gene data show CDR1 as DFQATT and CDR2 as SNEGSKA (reference sequence). The V gene lost 6 bases and the J gene lost 3 bases, with 15 bases spanning the gap. This CDR3 has 14 amino acids.

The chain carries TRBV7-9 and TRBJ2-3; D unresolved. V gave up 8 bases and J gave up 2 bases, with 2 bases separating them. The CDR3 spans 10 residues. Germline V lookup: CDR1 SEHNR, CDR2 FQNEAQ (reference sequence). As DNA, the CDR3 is TGTGCCAGCGCCACAGATACGCAGTATTTT. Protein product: CASATDTQYF.

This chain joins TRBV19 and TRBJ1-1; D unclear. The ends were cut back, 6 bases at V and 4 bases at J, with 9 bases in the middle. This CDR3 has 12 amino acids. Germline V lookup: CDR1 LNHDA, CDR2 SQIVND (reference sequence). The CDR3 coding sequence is TGTGCCAGTAGGCCAGGTGGCACTGAAGCTTTCTTT. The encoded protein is CASRPGGTEAFF.

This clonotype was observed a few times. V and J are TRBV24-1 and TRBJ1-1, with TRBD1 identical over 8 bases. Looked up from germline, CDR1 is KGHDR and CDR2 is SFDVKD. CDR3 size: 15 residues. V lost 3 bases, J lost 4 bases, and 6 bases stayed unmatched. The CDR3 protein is CATSDPNRGVTEAFF. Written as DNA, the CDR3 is TGTGCCACCAGTGATCCAAACAGGGGGGTCACTGAAGCTTTCTTT.

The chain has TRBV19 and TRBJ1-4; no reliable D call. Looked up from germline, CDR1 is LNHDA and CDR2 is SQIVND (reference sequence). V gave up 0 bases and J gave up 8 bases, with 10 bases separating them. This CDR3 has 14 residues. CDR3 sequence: CASSIEAGREKLFF. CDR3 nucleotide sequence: TGTGCCAGTAGTATAGAAGCCGGTAGGGAAAAACTGTTTTTT.